Below, one T cell receptor beta chain is given with its context. Its specificity is not known. This record comes from a study of T cells in Graves' hyperthyroidism and ophthalmopathy. Looking at the study overall: Upon initial diagnosis and before any treatment, peripheral blood was collected. Study-level results: Most expanded thyroid clonotypes above 0.001 also appeared in blood.

Subjects with ophthalmopathy showed a Clinical Activity Score no lower than 3, a NOSPECS grade no lower than 4, and a duration shorter than 3 months. Patients were excluded for uncontrolled infection, other autoimmune disease, pregnancy or lactation. RNA transcripts yielded amplified TCR beta CDR3 regions. Primed by the HTBI set, a first-round RT-PCR was run on the TCR CDR3. Each CDR3 protein is one row after TCRdb ran MiXCR on the multiplex PCR reads. The profile shows 700,000 or so distinct CDR3 sequences, more than 12% of them singletons. In germline, CDR1 is DFQATT, CDR2 SNEGSKA (reference sequence). Trimming pared 5 bases from V and 0 bases from J, leaving 17 bases between. The CDR3 extends over 16 amino acids.

The clonotype was recovered from a woman in her fifties or sixties with Graves' ophthalmopathy. The specimen sequenced was blood. The genes are TRBV20-1 and TRBJ1-5, with D uncertain. CDR3 residues: CSAGEAGTLSNQPQHF. CDR3 coding DNA: TGCAGTGCTGGGGAGGCAGGCACGCTTAGCAATCAGCCCCAGCATTTT.